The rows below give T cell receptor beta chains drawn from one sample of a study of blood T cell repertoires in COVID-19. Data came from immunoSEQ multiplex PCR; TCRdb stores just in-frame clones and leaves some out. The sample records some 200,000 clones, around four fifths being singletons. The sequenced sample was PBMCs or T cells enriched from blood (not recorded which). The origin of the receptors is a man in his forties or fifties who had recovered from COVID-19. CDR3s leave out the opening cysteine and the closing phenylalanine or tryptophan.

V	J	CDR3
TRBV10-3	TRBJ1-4	AIGERANEKLF
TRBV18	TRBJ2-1	ASSPPGTGSGSYNEQF
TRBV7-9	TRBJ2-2	ASRFTSGRAGGTGELF
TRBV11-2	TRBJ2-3	ASSLNYETSTDTQY
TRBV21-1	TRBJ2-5	ASSKGDSPKVTQY
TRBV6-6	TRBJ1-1	ASTLPGQGTEAF
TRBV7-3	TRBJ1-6	ASSLSSDGSSPLH
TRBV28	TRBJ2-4	ASSTSDRGVIQY
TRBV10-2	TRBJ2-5	ASRDYNQETQY
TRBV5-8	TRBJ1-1	ASSLQGDTEAF
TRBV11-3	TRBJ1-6	ASSLEFCFWDRGSPLH
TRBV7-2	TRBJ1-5	ASSLSRLKPQH
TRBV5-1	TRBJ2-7	ASSFGGTPYEQY
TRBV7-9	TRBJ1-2	ASSLEGQGAYGYT
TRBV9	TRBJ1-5	ASSVGSGQPQH
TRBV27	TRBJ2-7	ASSLNRDRGYEQY
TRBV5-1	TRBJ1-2	ASSEGTNYGYT
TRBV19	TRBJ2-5	ASSRAATEETQY
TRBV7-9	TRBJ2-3	ASSLGLADTDTQY
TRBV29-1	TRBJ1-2	SVEGGPDNYGYT
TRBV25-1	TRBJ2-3	ASSEQGGDTQY
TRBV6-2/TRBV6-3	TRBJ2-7	ASSLLTGSSYEQY
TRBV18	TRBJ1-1	ASSRVDKNTEAF
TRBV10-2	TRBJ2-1	ASSDAKRNEQF
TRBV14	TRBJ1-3	ASSQDRAKWGSGNTIY
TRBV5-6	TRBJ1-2	ASSLGQKYGYT
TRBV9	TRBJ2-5	ASSPRTGEGETQY
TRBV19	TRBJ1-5	ASSARPRDRSHSNQPQH
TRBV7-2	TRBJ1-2	ASSSAQGSGGYT
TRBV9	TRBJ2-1	ASSVTSGSGNEQF
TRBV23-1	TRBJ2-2	ARTRPGFRDKAGELF
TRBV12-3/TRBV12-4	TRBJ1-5	ASSLYGQPQH
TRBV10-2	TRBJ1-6	ASRGQGDSPLH
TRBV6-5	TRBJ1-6	ASSYLTGQRNSPLH
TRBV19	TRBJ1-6	ASRRGINNSPLH
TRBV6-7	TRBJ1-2	ASSYSNREPNNYGYT
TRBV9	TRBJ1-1	ASRAGGAGHTEAF
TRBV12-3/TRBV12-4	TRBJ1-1	ASISNRDTEAF
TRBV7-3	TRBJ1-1	ATRQGPEAF
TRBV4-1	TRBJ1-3	ASSQGLGVSGNTIY
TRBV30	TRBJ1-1	AWSGRDGTSNTEAF
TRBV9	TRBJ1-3	ASSGHGTLGGNTIY
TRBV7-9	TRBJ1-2	ASSWDSYGYT
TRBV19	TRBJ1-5	ASSMGRVSAQPQH
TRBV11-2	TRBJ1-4	ASSLTLDRGEKLF
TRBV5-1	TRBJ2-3	ASSSPDRGGPMNTQY
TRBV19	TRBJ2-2	ASSPANTGELF
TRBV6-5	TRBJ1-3	ASSVGRAGNTIY